The 27 T cell receptor beta chains listed next were all sequenced from one sample in a study of CD8 T cells in ankylosing spondylitis. TCRdb ran MiXCR on the 5' RACE reads and lists one entry per CDR3 protein. The sample has over 25,000 distinct CDR3 sequences, 6.5% to 9.5% seen once. Sequenced: blood. The receptors were sampled from a male donor with ankylosing spondylitis or in good health (not recorded which).

This clonotype was picked up many times. The chain uses TRBV12-3 or TRBV12-4 and TRBJ2-3; unclear D gene. The V and J ends lost 7 bases and 1 base respectively, with 12 bases between them. The CDR3 extends over 14 amino acids. Here the CDR3 reads CASTITRRTDTQYF. The CDR3 DNA reads TGTGCCAGCACAATAACGAGACGCACAGATACGCAGTATTTT.

The chain joins TRBV29-1 to TRBJ2-1, with 9 bases aligning to TRBD1. CDR3 size: 14 residues. Trimming cost V 7 bases and J 7 bases; bases outside gene matches: 11. The germline CDR1 and CDR2 sequences are SQVTM and ANQGSEA. The CDR3 loop is CSALGQGSSNEQFF. The CDR3 coding sequence is TGCAGCGCGCTGGGACAGGGATCTTCTAATGAGCAGTTCTTC.

The CDR3 region has the DNA TGTGCCAGCAGCTTAGAGGTCTCTGGGGCCAACGTCCTGACTTTC. Translation: CASSLEVSGANVLTF. The V gene is TRBV7-2, the J gene TRBJ2-6; D is unresolved. Germline values: CDR1 SGHTA, CDR2 FQGNSA. This CDR3 spans 15 amino acids. Trimming removed 1 base from V and 0 bases from J, with 4 bases in between.

This clonotype was detected ten times or more. This chain links TRBV28 with TRBJ2-2; D not resolved. The CDR3 has 14 amino acids. Germline-derived CDR1 and CDR2 are MDHEN and SYDVKM. V dropped 6 bases and J dropped 4 bases, with 12 bases sitting between them. CDR3 DNA: TGTGCCAGCAGGCTCCCTGGCGGCACCGGGGAGCTGTTTTTT. It specifies CASRLPGGTGELFF.

J is TRBJ1-4 and V is TRBV5-1; 9 bases match TRBD1. CDR1 and CDR2 (germline): SGHRS, YFSETQ. CDR3 size: 15 residues. Trimming cost V 0 bases and J 7 bases; bases outside gene matches: 4. The CDR3 DNA is TGCGCCAGCAGCTTGGTCCCGGGACAGGGTGAAAAACTGTTTTTT. Its translation: CASSLVPGQGEKLFF. Full variable domain (rest looked up from reference TRBV5-1 and TRBJ1-4): KAGVTQTPRYLIKTRGQQVTLSCSPISGHRSVSWYQQTPGQGLQFLFEYFSETQRNKGNFPGRFSGRQFSNSRSEMNVSTLELGDSALYLCASSLVPGQGEKLFFGSGTQLSVL.

Ten or more counts support this clonotype. This chain connects TRBV5-1 to TRBJ2-7; possibly TRBD1 or TRBD2 for D (5 bases each). Trimming took 6 bases from V and 0 from J, leaving 13 bases between them. CDR3 length equals 14 residues. Per germline, CDR1 SGHRS and CDR2 YFSETQ. CDR3 DNA: TGCGCCAGCAAACCGGGGCAGGGCTCCTACGAGCAGTACTTC. This encodes CASKPGQGSYEQYF. The whole variable domain, filled in from reference TRBV5-1 and TRBJ2-7, reads KAGVTQTPRYLIKTRGQQVTLSCSPISGHRSVSWYQQTPGQGLQFLFEYFSETQRNKGNFPGRFSGRQFSNSRSEMNVSTLELGDSALYLCASKPGQGSYEQYFGPGTRLTVT.

This clonotype came up many times. V and J are TRBV5-4 and TRBJ1-2, with 12 nucleotides matching TRBD1. V was clipped by 2 bases and J by 8 bases; unmatched bases: 4. CDR1 and CDR2 (germline): SGHNT, YYREEE (reference sequence). The CDR3 covers 14 residues. DNA for the CDR3: TGTGCCAGCAGCTTATACGGGACAGGGGGCGGCTACACCTTC. Amino acids: CASSLYGTGGGYTF.

The V and J genes are TRBV20-1 and TRBJ1-1, with D unresolved. The CDR3 contains 14 residues. From germline, CDR1 is DFQATT and CDR2 SNEGSKA (reference sequence). The V end lost 0 bases, the J end lost 0 bases, and 8 bases lay between the germline ends. The CDR3 loop reads CSAREDGVNTEAFF. Written as DNA, the CDR3 is TGCAGTGCTAGAGAGGACGGTGTGAACACTGAAGCTTTCTTT.

Only a few counts were recorded for this clonotype. The V gene is TRBV20-1, the J gene TRBJ2-5; the D is unclear. The germline V gene has CDR1 DFQATT and CDR2 SNEGSKA (reference sequence). V lost 4 bases and J lost 1, with 7 bases in between. The CDR3 has 12 residues. CDR3 sequence: CSATDVQETQYF. In DNA, the CDR3 is TGCAGTGCTACGGACGTCCAAGAGACCCAGTACTTC.

The chain carries TRBV5-5 and TRBJ2-7; weak D call: TRBD1 (7 bases). V gave up 6 bases and J gave up 0 bases, with 22 bases separating them. CDR3 size: 17 residues. Germline CDR1 SGHKS, CDR2 YYEKEE (reference sequence). CDR3 DNA: TGTGCCAGCACCCGTAGGTGGTCAGGGGGGAGCTCCTACGAGCAGTACTTC. This codes for CASTRRWSGGSSYEQYF.

The chain recombines TRBV29-1 with TRBJ1-1; D is uncertain. This CDR3 spans 13 amino acids. V lost 7 bases to trimming and J lost 3 bases, with 15 bases between them. Per germline, CDR1 SQVTM and CDR2 ANQGSEA. The DNA of the CDR3 is TGCAGCGCTAGCATATCTGGGGACACTGAAGCTTTCTTT. Its translation: CSASISGDTEAFF.

This clonotype occurred a few times. The V and J genes are TRBV29-1 and TRBJ2-7, with 8 bases fitting TRBD1. V shed 1 base and J 4 bases; nucleotides not matched to a gene: 0. Per germline, CDR1 SQVTM and CDR2 ANQGSEA. The CDR3 totals 12 residues. The CDR3: CSVEGQGYEQYF. The CDR3 nucleotides read TGCAGCGTTGAAGGACAGGGGTACGAGCAGTACTTC.

This clonotype was seen many times. In DNA form, the CDR3 reads TGCAGCGTTGAACTAGCGGGACAGAGCTCCTACAATGAGCAGTTCTTC. It codes for CSVELAGQSSYNEQFF. The J gene is TRBJ2-1, the V gene TRBV29-1; 9 positions match TRBD2. Germline CDR1 SQVTM, CDR2 ANQGSEA. This CDR3 comprises 16 residues. J was trimmed by 0 bases and V by 2 bases; bases with no gene match: 5.

The chain couples TRBV12-3 or TRBV12-4 to TRBJ2-3, with TRBD2 identical over 12 bases. The CDR3 extends over 14 amino acids. Trimming at V came to 6 bases and at J to 5 bases, leaving 3 bases not matched to a gene. The CDR3 region is CASSPTSGRDTQYF. The DNA of the CDR3 is TGTGCCAGCAGCCCGACTAGCGGGAGAGATACGCAGTATTTT.

This clonotype was recorded many times. The rearrangement links TRBV6-2 or TRBV6-3 to TRBJ2-2; a weak D match, TRBD1 (6 bases). The CDR3 is made up of 17 amino acids. Trimming took 5 bases from V and 1 from J, leaving 17 bases between them. CDR1 is MNHEY and CDR2 is SVGEGT in the germline V gene. CDR3 in DNA: TGTGCCAGCAGTGACGGGCCCTGGGGGCGGAACACCGGGGAGCTGTTTTTT. It codes for CASSDGPWGRNTGELFF.

This clonotype was detected many times. The chain employs TRBV20-1 and TRBJ2-2; 8 bases fit TRBD2. With V trimmed by 5 bases and J by 4 bases, 9 bases remained unmatched. Germline V gives CDR1 DFQATT, CDR2 SNEGSKA (reference sequence). This CDR3 has 15 residues. The CDR3 coding sequence is TGCAGTGCTCGATTAGGACTAGCAGGCACCGGGGAGCTGTTTTTT. It encodes CSARLGLAGTGELFF.

The chain joins TRBV20-1 to TRBJ2-1, with TRBD1 identical over 8 bases. Germline loops: CDR1 DFQATT, CDR2 SNEGSKA (reference sequence). This CDR3 comprises 12 residues. Trimming took 6 bases from V and 6 from J; bases not matched to a gene: 4. The CDR3 loop reads CSAKDRVNEQFF. The CDR3 nucleotides are TGCAGTGCCAAGGACAGGGTCAATGAGCAGTTCTTC.

The chain links TRBV7-3 to TRBJ2-1, with 7 nucleotides matching TRBD2. Trimming at V came to 5 bases and at J to 8 bases, leaving 15 bases not matched to a gene. This CDR3 comprises 16 residues. Germline CDR1 is SGHTA and CDR2 is FQGTGA. The CDR3: CASSPSAGAPVHEQFF. The CDR3 region has the DNA TGTGCCAGCAGCCCCTCGGCGGGAGCCCCTGTCCATGAGCAGTTCTTC. The complete variable domain, with remaining parts taken from reference TRBV7-3 and TRBJ2-1, reads GAGVSQTPSNKVTEKGKYVELRCDPISGHTALYWYRQSLGQGPEFLIYFQGTGAADDSGLPNDRFFAVRPEGSVSTLKIQRTERGDSAVYLCASSPSAGAPVHEQFFGPGTRLTVL.

V gene TRBV10-3 combines with J gene TRBJ1-5; D possibly corresponds to TRBD1 (5 bases). This CDR3 is built from 17 residues. Germline lookup yields CDR1 ENHRY and CDR2 SYGVKD. V lost 3 bases and J 7 bases, leaving 22 bases between the germline ends. The CDR3 DNA follows: TGTGCCATCAGTGACGGCGGGGACCAGATGAAAAGGCAGCCCCAGCATTTT. Its protein product is CAISDGGDQMKRQPQHF.

This clonotype was counted only a few times. The rearrangement links TRBV5-1 to TRBJ2-2; 7 bases align to TRBD2. Germline loops: CDR1 SGHRS, CDR2 YFSETQ. V shed 3 bases, J shed 2 bases, and the junction held 4 bases outside the gene matches. The CDR3 covers 15 residues. The CDR3 region is CASSYRDYNTGELFF. CDR3 nucleotides: TGCGCCAGCAGCTACCGGGACTACAACACCGGGGAGCTGTTTTTT.

The chain uses TRBV2 and TRBJ2-1; TRBD2 matches at 9 bases. After removal of 5 bases from V and 9 bases from J, the junction contained 8 bases not matched to a gene. The germline gives CDR1 SNHLY, CDR2 FYNNEI. This CDR3 has 14 residues. This CDR3 reads CASSFGLATREQFF. Written as DNA, the CDR3 is TGTGCCAGCAGTTTCGGACTAGCGACGCGTGAGCAGTTCTTC.

This clonotype was counted a few times. This chain joins TRBV29-1 and TRBJ1-1, with D tentatively TRBD1 (5 bases). Germline-derived CDR1 and CDR2 are SQVTM and ANQGSEA. Trimming took 4 bases from V and 0 from J, leaving 6 bases between them. The CDR3 covers 12 residues. For the CDR3, the DNA is TGCAGCGTTGCAGGGTTGAACACTGAAGCTTTCTTT. Amino acid sequence: CSVAGLNTEAFF.

This clonotype was seen repeatedly, ten times or more. The genes are TRBV7-9 and TRBJ1-5; weak D call: TRBD1 (6 bases). V was trimmed by 1 base and J by 5 bases, leaving 9 bases between them. Germline V gene data show CDR1 as SEHNR and CDR2 as FQNEAQ (reference sequence). This CDR3 has 14 residues. Written as DNA, the CDR3 is TGTGCCAGCAGCTTAGAGGCAGGGGATCAGCCCCAGCATTTT. This sequence encodes CASSLEAGDQPQHF. The full variable domain, completed using reference TRBV7-9 and TRBJ1-5, is DTGVSQNPRHKITKRGQNVTFRCDPISEHNRLYWYRQTLGQGPEFLTYFQNEAQLEKSRLLSDRFSAERPKGSFSTLEIQRTEQGDSAMYLCASSLEAGDQPQHFGDGTRLSIL.

This clonotype appeared a few times. The V call is TRBV29-1, the J call TRBJ1-1, with D possibly being TRBD1 (5 bases). The CDR3 is 12 residues long. V dropped 4 bases and J dropped 7 bases, with 13 bases sitting between them. Germline CDR1 is SQVTM and CDR2 is ANQGSEA. The DNA for the CDR3 is TGCAGCGTTGCGGAGAGAACAGGTGAAGCTTTCTTT. This translates into CSVAERTGEAFF.

This clonotype turned up a few times. This chain links TRBV29-1 with TRBJ2-1; D remains unclear. Trimming took off 2 bases at V and 4 bases at J, with 9 bases between the two ends. The CDR3 length is 13 residues. Germline CDR1 SQVTM, CDR2 ANQGSEA. The CDR3 loop is CSVESRNYNEQFF. In nucleotides, the CDR3 is TGCAGCGTTGAAAGTCGGAATTACAATGAGCAGTTCTTC.

V gene TRBV7-2 combines with J gene TRBJ2-7, with 8 nucleotides matching TRBD1. Germline CDR1 SGHTA, CDR2 FQGNSA. This CDR3 has 16 amino acids. Trimming removed 0 bases from V and 3 bases from J; junction bases left unmatched: 7. The CDR3 nucleotides are TGTGCCAGCAGCTTAGCGGGGACAGGACCGATCTACGAGCAGTACTTC. Translated, it gives CASSLAGTGPIYEQYF.

This clonotype was seen a few times. The V and J genes are TRBV6-2 or TRBV6-3 and TRBJ2-1; a weak D match, TRBD2 (5 bases). Germline CDR1 MNHEY, CDR2 SVGEGT. V lost 6 bases, J lost 10 bases, and 22 bases lay in between. This CDR3 has 15 amino acids. CDR3 sequence: CASSLTLRGAREQFF. CDR3 coding DNA: TGTGCCAGCAGCCTCACGCTCCGGGGAGCTCGGGAGCAGTTCTTC.